The 15 T cell receptor beta chains presented below share a single source sample, sequenced in a study of T cells expressing NK-cell markers. From its re-call of the 5' RACE reads, TCRdb lists each CDR3 protein once, without DNA. The ten top clones account for around 0.37%, within a sample of roughly 280,000 distinct CDR3 sequences. Sequencing input: blood T cells: a sorted CD56 or NKG2C T cell subset, CD4+ or CD8+ T cells, or bulk PBMC T cells (not recorded which). These receptors came from a young man in good health.

V and J are TRBV20-1 and TRBJ2-2; TCRdb gives TRBD2 as the D gene, but with no DNA this cannot be confirmed. The V gene's germline CDR1 is DFQATT and CDR2 SNEGSKA (reference sequence). This CDR3 is built from 15 residues. CDR3 loop: CSAHGEGAPPGELFF.

V is TRBV12-3 or TRBV12-4 and J is TRBJ2-1; TCRdb's D call, TRBD1, is unchecked because there is no DNA. The CDR3 covers 15 residues. The CDR3 loop is CASRPDRGGYNEQFF.

The rearrangement links TRBV25-1 to TRBJ1-2; TCRdb's D call of TRBD1 is untestable without DNA. The germline CDR1 and CDR2 sequences are MGHDK and SYGVNS. The CDR3 has 13 amino acids. This CDR3 reads CASRPTGPGGYTF.

CDR3 protein: CAISETVSYEQYF. This chain joins TRBV10-3 and TRBJ2-7. The length of the CDR3 is 13 residues. The germline V gene encodes CDR1 ENHRY and CDR2 SYGVKD.

The gene calls are TRBV7-9 and TRBJ1-4; without DNA, the TCRdb call of TRBD1 cannot be checked. The CDR3 sequence is 14 residues long. Germline CDR1 and CDR2: SEHNR and FQNEAQ (reference sequence). The CDR3 here is CASSSEGTGAKLFF.

CDR3 protein: CASSFGQGGVNEQFF. The chain uses TRBV5-1 and TRBJ2-1; TCRdb indicates TRBD1, and absent DNA this call remains unverified. Germline-derived CDR1 and CDR2 are SGHRS and YFSETQ. The CDR3 runs 15 residues.

The chain has TRBV10-3 and TRBJ2-3. Germline values: CDR1 ENHRY, CDR2 SYGVKD. The CDR3 is made up of 13 amino acids. CDR3 residues: CALGVRGQDTQYF.

The gene calls are TRBV7-9 and TRBJ2-3; TCRdb designates TRBD2, a call that cannot be tested without DNA. Germline CDR1 and CDR2: SEHNR and FQNEAQ (reference sequence). The CDR3 has 14 residues. The CDR3: CASSYYGGGDTQYF. Variable domain in full (rest from reference TRBV7-9 and TRBJ2-3): DTGVSQNPRHKITKRGQNVTFRCDPISEHNRLYWYRQTLGQGPEFLTYFQNEAQLEKSRLLSDRFSAERPKGSFSTLEIQRTEQGDSAMYLCASSYYGGGDTQYFGPGTRLTVL.

The chain uses TRBV2 and TRBJ1-5; TCRdb's assignment of TRBD1 cannot be checked, as there is no DNA. Germline loops: CDR1 SNHLY, CDR2 FYNNEI. The CDR3 is 15 amino acids. The CDR3 region is CASRANGTLNQPQHF.

V is TRBV10-3 and J is TRBJ1-1; the D call of TRBD1 rests on TCRdb alone, since no DNA is present to check it. Germline CDR1 ENHRY, CDR2 SYGVKD. CDR3 length equals 16 residues. The CDR3 loop reads CAISESQDRTNTEAFF.

The chain recombines TRBV13 with TRBJ1-2; TCRdb selects TRBD1, and the lack of DNA leaves this call unchecked. The CDR3 has 15 residues. The V gene's germline CDR1 is PRHDT and CDR2 FYEKMQ (reference sequence). This CDR3 reads CASSPTSGANYGYTF.

The chain uses TRBV29-1 and TRBJ2-5; TCRdb's D call of TRBD1 is untestable without DNA. Per germline, CDR1 SQVTM and CDR2 ANQGSEA. This CDR3 contains 13 residues. This CDR3 reads CSVAQGPGETQYF.

This chain uses TRBV20-1 with TRBJ1-1. This CDR3 is 13 amino acids long. Germline V gene data show CDR1 as DFQATT and CDR2 as SNEGSKA (reference sequence). The CDR3 protein is CSARATVNTEAFF.

The chain carries TRBV12-3 or TRBV12-4 and TRBJ1-1. The CDR3 has 15 residues. The CDR3: CASRGQGSINTEAFF.

J is TRBJ2-2 and V is TRBV19. Germline CDR1 reads LNHDA; CDR2 reads SQIVND (reference sequence). The CDR3 spans 15 residues. The CDR3 loop is CASSIDRSNTGELFF.